This T cell receptor beta chain was obtained from a study of blood T cell repertoires in COVID-19. Trimming stripped 3 bases from V and 2 bases from J, with 21 bases between. Germline CDR1 SGHRS, CDR2 YFSETQ. This CDR3 has 19 amino acids. Profiled with immunoSEQ multiplex PCR; TCRdb holds only in-frame clones, not every one. In the table there are about 240,000 clones, about 80% of which are singletons. The sequencing input was peripheral blood. The receptor was isolated from a woman older than 75 with acute or convalescent COVID-19. The chain is built from TRBV5-1 and TRBJ1-6, with D possibly matching TRBD1 (6 bases). CDR3 DNA sequence: TGCGCCAGCAGCTACCGAGGACAGTCTAACCCGACCTATAATTCACCCCTCCACTTT. Amino acid sequence: CASSYRGQSNPTYNSPLHF.